The source of this TCR delta chain is a study of gamma-delta T cells after stem cell transplantation. TCRdb re-called the RT-PCR reads through CATT. Among 1,500 to 2,000 delta-chain clones listed, 4% to 4.5% were seen once. This CDR3 region has 21 residues. The germline V gene encodes CDR1 TSWWSYY and CDR2 QGS. Trimming took 1 base from V and 0 from J; bases not matched to a gene: 16. This clone was observed a few times. Sequenced sample: gamma-delta T cells. The TCR was taken from a human donor. It is not recorded whose cells these are; they may come from a transplant donor. This sequence joins TRDV1 and TRDJ1; 11 bases line up with TRDD3. The CDR3 DNA reads TGTGCTCTTGGGGAACCCGGCAGCCTCCTCTGGGGGATACCTGACACCGATAAACTCATCTTT. Protein: CALGEPGSLLWGIPDTDKLIF.